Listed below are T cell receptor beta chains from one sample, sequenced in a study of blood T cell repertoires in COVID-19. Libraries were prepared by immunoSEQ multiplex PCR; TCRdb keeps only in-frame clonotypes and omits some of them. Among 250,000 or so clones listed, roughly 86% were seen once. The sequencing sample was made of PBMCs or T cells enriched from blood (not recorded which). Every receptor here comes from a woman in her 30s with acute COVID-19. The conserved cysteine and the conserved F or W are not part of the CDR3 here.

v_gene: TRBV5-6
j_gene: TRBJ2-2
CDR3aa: ASSLLTDTGELF

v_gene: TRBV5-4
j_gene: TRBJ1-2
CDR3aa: ASSLEPGTGLGGYT

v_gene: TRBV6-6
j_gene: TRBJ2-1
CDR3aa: ASSKPGVKQF

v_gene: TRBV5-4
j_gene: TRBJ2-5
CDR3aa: ASSLAGGGETQY

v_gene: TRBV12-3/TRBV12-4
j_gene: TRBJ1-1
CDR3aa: ASSSGGTEAF

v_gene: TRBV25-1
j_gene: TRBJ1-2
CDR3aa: ASLADRGPIYGYT

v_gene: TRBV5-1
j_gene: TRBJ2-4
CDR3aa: ASSLEQGAIQY

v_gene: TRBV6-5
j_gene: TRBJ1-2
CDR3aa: ASGRPRRYGYT

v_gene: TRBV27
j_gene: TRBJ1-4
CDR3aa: ASSTGATANEKLF

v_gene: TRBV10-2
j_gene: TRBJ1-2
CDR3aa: ASSESNPNYGYT

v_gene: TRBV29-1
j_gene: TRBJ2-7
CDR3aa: SVELLSSYEQY

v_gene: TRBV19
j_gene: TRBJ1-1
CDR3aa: ASLSRGLNTEAF

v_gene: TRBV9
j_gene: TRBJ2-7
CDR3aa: ASSVGTDLSCEQY

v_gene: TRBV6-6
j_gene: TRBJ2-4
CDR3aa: ASSYSAGGANIQY

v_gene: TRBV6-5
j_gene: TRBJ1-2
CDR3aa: ASSLPGDDYGYT

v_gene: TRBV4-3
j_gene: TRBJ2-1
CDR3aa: ASSQGGQGADEQF

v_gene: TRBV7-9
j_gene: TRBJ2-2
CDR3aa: ASSIRDSATGELF

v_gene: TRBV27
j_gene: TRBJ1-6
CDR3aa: ASRGQGISYNSPLH

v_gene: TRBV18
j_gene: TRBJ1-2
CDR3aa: ASSSRQGSHYGYT

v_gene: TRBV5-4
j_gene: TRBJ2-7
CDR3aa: ASSPDRTTYEQY